A single sample gave rise to the 10 T cell receptor beta chains below, sequenced in a study of read filtering for tumor transcriptome and immune sequencing (dated by TCRdb to the early 2020s). The sequencer was an Illumina HiSeq 4000. TCR libraries were constructed from 400 ng RNA using the Immunoverse kit, and molecular barcoded adaptors covering alpha/delta and beta/gamma chains were employed. The public reads were quality trimmed at Q25 with fastp and then assembled into clones with MiXCR by TCRdb, keeping productive beta chains. Duplicate CDR3 protein sequences are folded into a single record with the most common DNA and genes. The sample records almost 40,000 distinct CDR3 sequences, around 15% of which are singletons. The ten top clones hold 15% to 20% of the sample. The sequencing input was a population of CD138-negative cells sorted from bone marrow. This specimen's cell subset or site label, per the study, means: bone marrow mononuclear cells depleted of CD138+ plasma/myeloma cells by negative magnetic selection. These receptors all come from a donor aged 40 or over with multiple myeloma.

This clonotype was seen many times. V and J are TRBV11-1 and TRBJ2-1, with D tentatively TRBD2 (6 bases). Trimming cost V 4 bases and J 2 bases, with 15 bases left between them. The CDR3 spans 16 residues. CDR1 is SGHAT and CDR2 is FQDESV in the germline V gene (reference sequence). Written as DNA, the CDR3 is TGTGCCAGCAGCTCTAGCCGGGGGTGGACCTACAATGAGCAGTTCTTC. Translated: CASSSSRGWTYNEQFF.

On this clonotype itself: A single base separates this from a much larger clone, so it may be a read error. The rearrangement joins TRBV28 to TRBJ2-1, with unresolved D. Germline V lookup: CDR1 MDHEN, CDR2 SYDVKM. CDR3 length: 14 residues. The CDR3 loop is CAGSLWASYNEQFF. The CDR3 bases are TGTGCCGGCAGTTTGTGGGCTTCCTACAATGAGCAGTTCTTC.

The chain uses TRBV28 and TRBJ2-2; D unclear. The CDR3 extends over 13 amino acids. Trimming stripped 7 bases from V and 7 bases from J, with 13 bases between. The germline CDR1 and CDR2 sequences are MDHEN and SYDVKM. CDR3 region: CASTNSVSGELFF. The CDR3 coding sequence is TGTGCCAGCACCAATTCGGTGAGCGGGGAGCTGTTTTTT.

This clonotype was seen a handful of times. The gene calls are TRBV4-2 and TRBJ2-7, with D possibly called TRBD1 or TRBD2 (6 bases each). CDR1 is LGHNA, CDR2 YNFKEQ, per germline. This CDR3 is 15 amino acids long. V lost 1 base to trimming and J lost 6 bases, with 16 bases between them. CDR3 amino acids: CASSQVPGAGREQYF. The CDR3, as DNA: TGTGCCAGCAGCCAAGTGCCGGGGGCCGGTCGCGAGCAGTACTTC.

This clonotype was counted at least ten times. The chain joins TRBV4-2 to TRBJ1-3, with 7 bases fitting TRBD1. V was clipped by 1 base and J by 4 bases; unmatched bases: 7. Germline V gene sequence: CDR1 LGHNA, CDR2 YNFKEQ. The CDR3 extends over 16 amino acids. The CDR3 loop reads CASSQVEGAQGNTIYF. The CDR3 DNA reads as TGTGCCAGCAGCCAAGTGGAGGGGGCGCAGGGAAACACCATATATTTT.

This clonotype occurred many times. V usage is TRBV3-1 and J usage is TRBJ2-5; no clear D. CDR3 length: 11 residues. From germline, CDR1 is LGHDT and CDR2 YNNKEL (reference sequence). V was shortened by 6 bases and J by 3 bases, with 5 bases between the two germline ends. CDR3 region: CASRKKETQYF. The DNA of the CDR3 is TGTGCCAGCAGGAAAAAAGAGACCCAGTACTTC.

This clonotype was recorded at least ten times. The chain carries TRBV20-1 and TRBJ2-5; possible D gene TRBD2, 6 bases. The CDR3 length is 13 residues. Germline CDR1 is DFQATT and CDR2 is SNEGSKA (reference sequence). V lost 6 bases and J 5 bases, leaving 16 bases between the germline ends. DNA for the CDR3: TGCAGTGCCCCACCCGGGGGACGGGAGACCCAGTACTTC. Its translation is CSAPPGGRETQYF.

This clonotype was recorded many times. The gene calls are TRBV3-1 and TRBJ2-4; D call uncertain. The V end lost 3 bases, the J end lost 3 bases, and 12 bases lay between the germline ends. Germline V gives CDR1 LGHDT, CDR2 YNNKEL (reference sequence). The CDR3 consists of 15 residues. CDR3 nucleotide sequence: TGTGCCAGCAGCCAGGTCGTTGTGGGCAAAAACATTCAGTACTTC. Translating it yields CASSQVVVGKNIQYF.

This clonotype has only a few counts. J is TRBJ1-1 and V is TRBV28; D is unclear. The CDR3 runs 13 residues. Germline loops: CDR1 MDHEN, CDR2 SYDVKM. Trimming cost V 6 bases and J 11 bases, with 19 bases left between them. In DNA form, the CDR3 reads TGTGCCAGCAGCCCACATACCGGGCAACGGGCTTTCTTT. Translating gives CASSPHTGQRAFF. The variable domain in full, completed from reference TRBV28 and TRBJ1-1, reads DVKVTQSSRYLVKRTGEKVFLECVQDMDHENMFWYRQDPGLGLRLIYFSYDVKMKEKGDIPEGYSVSREKKERFSLILESASTNQTSMYLCASSPHTGQRAFFGQGTRLTVV.

Worth noting for this clonotype: In this CDR3 the conserved last residue, phenylalanine or tryptophan, is missing, so a read error is likely. The CDR3 DNA sequence: TGTGCCAGCAGCTTAGCGTTAGGACAGGGGGGAGTTAATGAGCAGTTCGTC. The encoded protein is CASSLALGQGGVNEQFV. The V gene is TRBV7-9, the J gene TRBJ2-1, with 10 nucleotides matching TRBD1. Trimming cost V 0 bases and J 7 bases; bases outside gene matches: 9. CDR3 size: 17 residues. Germline assignment: CDR1 SEHNR and CDR2 FQNEAQ (reference sequence).